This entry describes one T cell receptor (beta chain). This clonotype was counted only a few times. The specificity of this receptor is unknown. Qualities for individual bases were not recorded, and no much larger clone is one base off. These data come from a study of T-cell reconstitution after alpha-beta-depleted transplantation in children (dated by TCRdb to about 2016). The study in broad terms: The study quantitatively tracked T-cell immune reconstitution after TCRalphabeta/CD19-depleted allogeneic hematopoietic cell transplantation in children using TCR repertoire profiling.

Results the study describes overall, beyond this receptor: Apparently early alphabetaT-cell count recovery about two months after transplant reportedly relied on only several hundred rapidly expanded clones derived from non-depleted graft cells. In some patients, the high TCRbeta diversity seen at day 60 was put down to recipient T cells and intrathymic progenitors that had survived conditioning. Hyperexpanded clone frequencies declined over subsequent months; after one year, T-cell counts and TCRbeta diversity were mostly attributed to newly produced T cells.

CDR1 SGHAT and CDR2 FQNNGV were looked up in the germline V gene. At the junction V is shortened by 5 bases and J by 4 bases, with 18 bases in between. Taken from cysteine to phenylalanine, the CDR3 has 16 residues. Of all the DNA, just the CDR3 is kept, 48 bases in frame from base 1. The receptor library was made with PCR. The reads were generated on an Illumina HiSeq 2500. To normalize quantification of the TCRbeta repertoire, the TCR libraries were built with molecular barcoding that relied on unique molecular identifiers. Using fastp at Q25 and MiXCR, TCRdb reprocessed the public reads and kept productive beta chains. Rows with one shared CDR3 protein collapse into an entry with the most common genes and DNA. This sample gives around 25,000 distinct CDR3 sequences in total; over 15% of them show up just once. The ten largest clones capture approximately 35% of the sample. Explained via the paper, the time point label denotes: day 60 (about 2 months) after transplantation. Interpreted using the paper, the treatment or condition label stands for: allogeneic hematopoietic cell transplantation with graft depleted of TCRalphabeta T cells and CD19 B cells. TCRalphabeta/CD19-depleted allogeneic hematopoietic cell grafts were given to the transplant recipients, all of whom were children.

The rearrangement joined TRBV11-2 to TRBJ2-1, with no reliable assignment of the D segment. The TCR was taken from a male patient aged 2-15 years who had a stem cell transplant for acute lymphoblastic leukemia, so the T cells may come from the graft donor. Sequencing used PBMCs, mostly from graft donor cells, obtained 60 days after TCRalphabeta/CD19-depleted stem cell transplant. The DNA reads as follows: TGTGCCAGCAGCCCAGGCGTACACGCCATATACAATGAGCAGTTCTTC. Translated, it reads CASSPGVHAIYNEQFF.